This T cell receptor beta chain originates from a study of OX40 agonist ivuxolimab in advanced cancers. The wider study: A male proportion of about 86% was recorded, with mean age around 60 years and range 23 to 79. Study-wide results and caveats: Circulating CD4+ and CD8+ T cells showed clonal expansion by week 6 at 0.1 to 3.0 mg/kg.

The CDR3 is 14 amino acids. Germline V gene lookup returns CDR1 SNHLY and CDR2 FYNNEI. Trimming stripped 4 bases from V and 0 bases from J, with 6 bases between. A note on this clone: Antigen specificity is unknown.

The method was immunoSEQ multiplex PCR; TCRdb's version includes in-frame clones alone and lacks a portion of them. In the table there are around 58,000 clones, 90% to 95% of which are singletons. The starting material was CD4+ or CD8+ T cells sorted from blood, obtained in a trial of the OX40 agonist ivuxolimab. The origin of this receptor is an adult with an advanced solid tumor such as melanoma, head and neck, liver or kidney cancer. The rearrangement links TRBV2 to TRBJ1-4; D gene uncertain. Written as DNA, the CDR3 is TGTGCCAGCAGTGCGAGAGCAACTAATGAAAAACTGTTTTTT. Its translation: CASSARATNEKLFF.